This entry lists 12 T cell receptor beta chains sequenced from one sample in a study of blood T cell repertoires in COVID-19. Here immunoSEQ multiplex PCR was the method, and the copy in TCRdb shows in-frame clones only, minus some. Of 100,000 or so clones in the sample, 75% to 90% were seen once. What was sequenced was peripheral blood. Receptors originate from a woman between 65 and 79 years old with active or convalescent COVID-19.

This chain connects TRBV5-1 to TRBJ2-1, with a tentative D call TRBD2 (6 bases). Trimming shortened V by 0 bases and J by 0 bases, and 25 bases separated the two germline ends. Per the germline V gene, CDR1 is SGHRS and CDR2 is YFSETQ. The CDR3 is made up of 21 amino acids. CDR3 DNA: TGCGCCAGCAGCTTGGCCGGGGGATCCGCTGTGGCCCCCAACTCCTACAATGAGCAGTTCTTC. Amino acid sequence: CASSLAGGSAVAPNSYNEQFF.

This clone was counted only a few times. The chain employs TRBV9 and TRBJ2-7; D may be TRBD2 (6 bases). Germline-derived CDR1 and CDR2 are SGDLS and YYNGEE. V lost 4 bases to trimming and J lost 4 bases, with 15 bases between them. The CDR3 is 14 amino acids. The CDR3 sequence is CASSPTLGGYEQYF. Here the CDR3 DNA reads TGTGCCAGCAGCCCAACCCTTGGGGGGTACGAGCAGTACTTC.

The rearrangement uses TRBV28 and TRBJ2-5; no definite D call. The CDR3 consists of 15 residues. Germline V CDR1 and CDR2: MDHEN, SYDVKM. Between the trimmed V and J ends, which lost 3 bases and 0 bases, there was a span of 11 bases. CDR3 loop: CASSFPTQHQETQYF. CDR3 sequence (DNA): TGTGCCAGCAGTTTCCCAACACAGCACCAAGAGACCCAGTACTTC.

This chain's CDR3 is CATSDFSRESGEQFF. The CDR3 nucleotides are TGTGCCACCAGTGATTTTTCGCGGGAGAGCGGTGAGCAGTTCTTC. This rearrangement joins TRBV24-1 to TRBJ2-1; TRBD2 matches at 7 bases. Losses at the gene ends were 1 base for V and 9 bases for J; bases not matched to a gene: 8. This CDR3 is 15 amino acids long. The germline V gene encodes CDR1 KGHDR and CDR2 SFDVKD.

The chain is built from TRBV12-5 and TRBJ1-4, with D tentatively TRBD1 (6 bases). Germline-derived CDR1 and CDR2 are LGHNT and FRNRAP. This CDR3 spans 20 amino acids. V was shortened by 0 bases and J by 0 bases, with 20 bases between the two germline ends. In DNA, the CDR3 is TGTGCTAGTGGTTTGGTACGTAAATTTGGACAGCTTTCAACTAATGAAAAACTGTTTTTT. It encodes CASGLVRKFGQLSTNEKLFF.

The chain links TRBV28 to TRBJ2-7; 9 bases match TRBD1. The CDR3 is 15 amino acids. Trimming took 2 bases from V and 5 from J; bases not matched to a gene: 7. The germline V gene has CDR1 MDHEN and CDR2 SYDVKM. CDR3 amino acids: CASSLIGTGMDEQYF. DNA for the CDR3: TGTGCCAGCAGTTTAATTGGGACAGGGATGGACGAGCAGTACTTC.

This CDR3 reads CATLLQSGNTIYF. CDR3 in DNA: TGTGCCACCCTACTCCAATCGGGAAACACCATATATTTT. The genes are TRBV6-5 and TRBJ1-3; D remains ambiguous. Germline lookup yields CDR1 MNHEY and CDR2 SVGAGI. V lost 10 bases and J 4 bases, leaving 14 bases between the germline ends. The CDR3 is 13 amino acids.

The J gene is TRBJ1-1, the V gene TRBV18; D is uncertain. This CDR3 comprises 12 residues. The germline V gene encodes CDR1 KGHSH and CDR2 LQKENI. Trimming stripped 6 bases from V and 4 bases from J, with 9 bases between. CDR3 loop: CASSGEGTEAFF. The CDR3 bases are TGTGCCAGCTCGGGAGAGGGCACTGAAGCTTTCTTT. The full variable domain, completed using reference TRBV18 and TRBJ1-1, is NAGVMQNPRHLVRRRGQEARLRCSPMKGHSHVYWYRQLPEEGLKFMVYLQKENIIDESGMPKERFSAEFPKEGPSILRIQQVVRGDSAAYFCASSGEGTEAFFGQGTRLTVV.

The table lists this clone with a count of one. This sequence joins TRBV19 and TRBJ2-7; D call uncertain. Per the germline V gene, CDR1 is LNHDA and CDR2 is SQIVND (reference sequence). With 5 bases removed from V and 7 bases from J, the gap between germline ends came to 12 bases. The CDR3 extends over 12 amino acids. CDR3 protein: CASSAPSWEQYF. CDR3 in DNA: TGTGCCAGTAGTGCGCCTTCGTGGGAGCAGTACTTC. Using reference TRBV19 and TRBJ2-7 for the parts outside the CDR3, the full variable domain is DGGITQSPKYLFRKEGQNVTLSCEQNLNHDAMYWYRQDPGQGLRLIYYSQIVNDFQKGDIAEGYSVSREKKESFPLTVTSAQKNPTAFYLCASSAPSWEQYFGPGTRLTVT.

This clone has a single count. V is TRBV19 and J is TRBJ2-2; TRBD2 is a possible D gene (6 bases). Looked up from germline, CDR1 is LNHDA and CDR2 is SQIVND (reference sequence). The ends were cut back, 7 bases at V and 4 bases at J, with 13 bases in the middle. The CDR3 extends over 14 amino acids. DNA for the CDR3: TGTGCCAGTACCTCCATCGGGGGCACCGGGGAGCTGTTTTTT. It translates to CASTSIGGTGELFF.

In nucleotides, the CDR3 is TGTGCCAGCAGCTTAGGTACAGGGCCTTCACCCCTCCACTTT. It encodes CASSLGTGPSPLHF. The chain has TRBV7-9 and TRBJ1-6, with D tentatively TRBD1 (6 bases). The germline CDR1 and CDR2 sequences are SEHNR and FQNEAQ (reference sequence). V was clipped by 1 base and J by 9 bases, with 10 bases between them. The CDR3 is 14 amino acids.

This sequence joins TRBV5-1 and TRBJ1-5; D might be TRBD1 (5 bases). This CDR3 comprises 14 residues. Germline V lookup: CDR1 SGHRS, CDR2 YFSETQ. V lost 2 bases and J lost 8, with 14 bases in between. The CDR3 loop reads CASSLDPGYEPQHF. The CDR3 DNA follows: TGCGCCAGCAGCTTAGACCCAGGGTACGAGCCCCAGCATTTT.